A single sample is the source of the 16 T cell receptor beta chains below, sequenced in a study of shared clonotypes between healthy human individuals. TCRdb keeps only in-frame clones here, not all; method: immunoSEQ multiplex PCR. Here the sample spans some 1.5 million clones, 98% being singletons. The sequenced sample consisted of naive CD4+ T cells sorted from blood. Specified subset: CD45RA+ positively selected. The receptors originated from a man between 25 and 39 years old in good health.

The genes are TRBV7-9 and TRBJ1-4, with TRBD1 matching over 11 bases. The V and J ends lost 4 bases and 8 bases, in that order; junction bases with no gene match: 9. Germline V gene data show CDR1 as SEHNR and CDR2 as FQNEAQ (reference sequence). The CDR3 covers 16 residues. CDR3 DNA: TGTGCCAGCAGCTCCCCGCCGGGACAGGGGGACGAAAAACTGTTTTTT. Residues: CASSSPPGQGDEKLFF.

This chain links TRBV6-5 with TRBJ2-1; 10 bases align to TRBD2. This CDR3 region has 15 residues. With 5 bases clipped from V and 9 bases from J, the junction kept 10 bases outside the gene matches. Per germline, CDR1 MNHEY and CDR2 SVGAGI. CDR3 sequence: CASSNQAGGGGEQFF. The CDR3 nucleotides read TGTGCCAGCAGTAACCAAGCGGGAGGGGGTGGTGAGCAGTTCTTC.

The chain joins TRBV7-9 to TRBJ1-4, with 7 bases that match TRBD1. CDR1 and CDR2 from the germline V gene are SEHNR and FQNEAQ (reference sequence). V lost 4 bases, J lost 4 bases, and 6 bases stayed unmatched. CDR3 size: 15 residues. The CDR3 loop is CASSSHHRGNEKLFF. The DNA for the CDR3 is TGTGCCAGCAGCTCCCATCACAGGGGTAATGAAAAACTGTTTTTT.

This clone has a single count. The chain carries TRBV14 and TRBJ2-3; D ambiguous. The CDR3 is made up of 14 amino acids. The V and J ends lost 4 bases and 2 bases respectively, with 10 bases between them. The germline CDR1 and CDR2 sequences are SGHDN and FVKESK. The CDR3 bases are TGTGCCAGCAGCCTCCTTATCTCCACAGATACGCAGTATTTT. Protein sequence: CASSLLISTDTQYF.

The table lists this clone with a count of one. The chain has TRBV21-1 and TRBJ1-1. TRBV21-1 is a pseudogene segment. This CDR3 has 13 amino acids. For the CDR3, the DNA is TGTGCCAGCAGCCTCATTTGGGACACTGAAGCTTTCTTT. It specifies CASSLIWDTEAFF.

The genes are TRBV19 and TRBJ2-5, with 9 positions matching TRBD2. The germline V gene has CDR1 LNHDA and CDR2 SQIVND (reference sequence). Losses at the gene ends were 10 bases for V and 4 bases for J; bases not matched to a gene: 7. The CDR3 runs to 13 residues. CDR3 residues: CATALLAGETQYF. The CDR3 DNA reads as TGTGCCACCGCCCTACTAGCGGGAGAGACCCAGTACTTC.

V is TRBV4-3 and J is TRBJ2-7; D is unresolved. The V end was cut by 0 bases, the J end by 1 base, with 10 bases between. This CDR3 region has 15 residues. Germline CDR1 and CDR2: LGHNA and YSLEER. The CDR3 region is CASSQDLPDSYEQYF. The CDR3 DNA follows: TGCGCCAGCAGCCAAGATCTCCCAGATTCCTACGAGCAGTACTTC.

The chain has TRBV2 and TRBJ2-1; 9 bases map to TRBD2. The germline V gene encodes CDR1 SNHLY and CDR2 FYNNEI. V lost 3 bases to trimming and J lost 5 bases; unmatched junction nucleotides: 8. The CDR3 covers 16 residues. CDR3 loop: CASSELAWTSDNEQFF. In DNA, the CDR3 is TGTGCCAGCAGTGAGCTAGCTTGGACTAGCGACAATGAGCAGTTCTTC.

The chain carries TRBV5-4 and TRBJ1-1; D gene uncertain. The germline V gene encodes CDR1 SGHNT and CDR2 YYREEE (reference sequence). V was pared by 7 bases and J by 1 base, with 11 bases between. The length of the CDR3 is 13 residues. The CDR3 DNA is TGTGCCAGCGGAGTTGTCGGGAACACTGAAGCTTTCTTT. It is translated as CASGVVGNTEAFF.

Turning to this clone: Other nucleotide sequences from this sample produce the same CDR3. This chain uses TRBV9 with TRBJ1-5; D is unresolved. The CDR3 contains 13 residues. Deletions cut 1 base from V and 4 bases from J, with 6 bases between. Germline V gene data show CDR1 as SGDLS and CDR2 as YYNGEE. CDR3 loop: CASSVSPNQPQHF. As DNA, the CDR3 is TGTGCCAGCAGCGTAAGTCCGAATCAGCCCCAGCATTTT.

The rearrangement joins TRBV5-1 to TRBJ1-3, with D hard to call. Trimming shortened V by 4 bases and J by 3 bases, and 23 bases separated the two germline ends. The CDR3 totals 18 residues. The germline V gene encodes CDR1 SGHRS and CDR2 YFSETQ. The CDR3 DNA is TGCGCCAGCAGCCGAAGTGGGCCTACAGACCCCTTTGGAAACACCATATATTTT. Amino acids: CASSRSGPTDPFGNTIYF.

In regard to this clone: This same CDR3 is encoded by further DNA sequences in the sample. The V and J genes are TRBV5-1 and TRBJ2-5; 14 bases match TRBD2. The length of the CDR3 is 16 residues. Germline values: CDR1 SGHRS, CDR2 YFSETQ. Losses at the gene ends were 0 bases for V and 4 bases for J; bases not matched to a gene: 2. CDR3 DNA: TGCGCCAGCAGCTTGGAGGGACTAGCGGGAGTAGAGACCCAGTACTTC. Its translation is CASSLEGLAGVETQYF.

For the CDR3, the DNA is TGTGCCAGCAGCCAAGTTAGGAACACTGAAGCTTTCTTT. Its translation: CASSQVRNTEAFF. The genes are TRBV4-2 and TRBJ1-1; no firm D call. The germline V gene encodes CDR1 LGHNA and CDR2 YNFKEQ. The CDR3 is 13 amino acids. Between the trimmed V and J ends, which lost 1 base and 1 base, there was a span of 4 bases.

This chain uses TRBV4-3 with TRBJ1-2; D is uncertain. Per the germline V gene, CDR1 is LGHNA and CDR2 is YSLEER. The CDR3 is 15 residues long. V lost 2 bases to trimming and J lost 1 base, with 11 bases between them. The CDR3 DNA sequence: TGCGCCAGCAGCCAACTAGAACGGGGTAACTATGGCTACACCTTC. This encodes CASSQLERGNYGYTF.

The CDR3 loop is CSVEIGDSVGNTIYF. The DNA of the CDR3 is TGCAGCGTTGAGATTGGGGACAGTGTAGGAAACACCATATATTTT. The chain is built from TRBV29-1 and TRBJ1-3; 7 nucleotides match TRBD1. The germline CDR1 and CDR2 sequences are SQVTM and ANQGSEA. The V segment lost 3 bases and the J segment 4 bases; nucleotides outside the gene matches: 9. CDR3 length: 15 amino acids.

V and J are TRBV29-1 and TRBJ1-2; D not certain. The ends were cut back, 6 bases at V and 8 bases at J, with 13 bases in the middle. Germline values: CDR1 SQVTM, CDR2 ANQGSEA. The CDR3 is 11 residues long. For the CDR3, the DNA is TGCAGCGTCCCATCGTTTTTGGGCTACACCTTC. Residues: CSVPSFLGYTF. The whole variable domain, remainder taken from reference TRBV29-1 and TRBJ1-2, is SAVISQKPSRDICQRGTSLTIQCQVDSQVTMMFWYRQQPGQSLTLIATANQGSEATYESGFVIDKFPISRPNLTFSTLTVSNMSPEDSSIYLCSVPSFLGYTFGSGTRLTVV.